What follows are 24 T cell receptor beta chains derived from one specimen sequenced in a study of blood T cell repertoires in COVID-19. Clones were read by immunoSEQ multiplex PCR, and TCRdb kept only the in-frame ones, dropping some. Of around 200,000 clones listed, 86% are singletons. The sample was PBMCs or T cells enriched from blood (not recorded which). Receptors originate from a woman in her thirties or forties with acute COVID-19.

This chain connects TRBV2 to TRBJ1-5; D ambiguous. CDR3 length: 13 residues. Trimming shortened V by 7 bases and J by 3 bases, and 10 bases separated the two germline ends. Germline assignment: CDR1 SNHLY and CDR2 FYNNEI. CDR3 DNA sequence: TGTGCCAGCATGCGGCAGCTCAATCAGCCCCAGCATTTT. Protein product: CASMRQLNQPQHF.

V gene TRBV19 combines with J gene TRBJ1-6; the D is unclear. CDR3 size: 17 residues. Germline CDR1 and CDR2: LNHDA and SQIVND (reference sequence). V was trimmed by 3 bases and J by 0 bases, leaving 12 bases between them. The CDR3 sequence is CASSISSRGSYNSPLHF. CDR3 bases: TGTGCCAGTAGTATCAGTAGTCGGGGCTCCTATAATTCACCCCTCCACTTT.

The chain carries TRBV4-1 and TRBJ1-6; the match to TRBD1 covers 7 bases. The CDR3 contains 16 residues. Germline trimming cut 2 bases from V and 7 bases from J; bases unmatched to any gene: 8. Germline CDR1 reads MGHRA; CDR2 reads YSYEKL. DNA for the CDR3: TGCGCCAGCAGCCAACTACACCGGGACAGAAATTCACCCCTCCACTTT. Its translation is CASSQLHRDRNSPLHF.

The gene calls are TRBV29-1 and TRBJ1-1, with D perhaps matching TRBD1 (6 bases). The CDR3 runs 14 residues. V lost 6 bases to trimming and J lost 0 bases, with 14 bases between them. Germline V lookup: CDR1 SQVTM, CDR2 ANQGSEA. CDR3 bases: TGCAGCGTGCTTTTTGGGGACATGAACACTGAAGCTTTCTTT. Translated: CSVLFGDMNTEAFF.

CDR3 residues: CASSTLPRGKLFF. CDR3 nucleotides: TGTGCCAGTAGTACCCTCCCCAGGGGAAAACTGTTTTTT. The chain carries TRBV19 and TRBJ1-4; maybe TRBD1 (6 bases). The CDR3 runs 13 residues. V lost 4 bases, J lost 10 bases, and 13 bases lay in between. Germline CDR1 and CDR2: LNHDA and SQIVND (reference sequence).

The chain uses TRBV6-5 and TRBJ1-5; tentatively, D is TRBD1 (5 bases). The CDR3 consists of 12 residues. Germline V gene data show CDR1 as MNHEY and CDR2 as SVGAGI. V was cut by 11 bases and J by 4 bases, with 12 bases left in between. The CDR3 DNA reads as TGTGCCTCATGGGGCCTGAATCAGCCCCAGCATTTT. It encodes CASWGLNQPQHF.

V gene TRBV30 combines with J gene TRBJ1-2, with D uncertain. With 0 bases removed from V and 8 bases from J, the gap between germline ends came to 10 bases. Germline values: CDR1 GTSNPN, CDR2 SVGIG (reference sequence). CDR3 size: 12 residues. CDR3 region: CAWSVAAGGYTF. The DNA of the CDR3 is TGTGCCTGGAGTGTGGCCGCGGGAGGCTACACCTTC.

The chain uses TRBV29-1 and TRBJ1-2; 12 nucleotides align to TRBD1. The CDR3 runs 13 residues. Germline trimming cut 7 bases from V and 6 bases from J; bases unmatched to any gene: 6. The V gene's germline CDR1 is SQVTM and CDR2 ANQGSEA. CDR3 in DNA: TGCAGCGCTGGGGGGACAGGGGGCGATGGCTACACCTTC. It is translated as CSAGGTGGDGYTF.

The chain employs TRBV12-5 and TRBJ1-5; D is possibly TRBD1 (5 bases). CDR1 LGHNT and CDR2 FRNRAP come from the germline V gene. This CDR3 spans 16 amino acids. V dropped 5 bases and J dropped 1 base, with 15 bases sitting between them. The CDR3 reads CASGGPGLQSNQPQHF. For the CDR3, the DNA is TGTGCTAGTGGTGGACCGGGACTTCAGAGCAATCAGCCCCAGCATTTT.

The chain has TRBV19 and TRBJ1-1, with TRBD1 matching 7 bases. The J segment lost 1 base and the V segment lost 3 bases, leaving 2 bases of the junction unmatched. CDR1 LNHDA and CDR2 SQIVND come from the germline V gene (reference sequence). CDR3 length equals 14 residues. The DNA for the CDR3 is TGTGCCAGTAGTATTCGGACAGGGAACACTGAAGCTTTCTTT. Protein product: CASSIRTGNTEAFF.

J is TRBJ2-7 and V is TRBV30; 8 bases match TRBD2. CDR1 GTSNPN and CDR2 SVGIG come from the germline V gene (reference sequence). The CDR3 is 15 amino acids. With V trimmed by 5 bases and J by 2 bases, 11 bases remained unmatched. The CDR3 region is CAWSPGLGRAYEQYV. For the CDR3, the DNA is TGTGCCTGGTCTCCGGGACTAGGACGGGCCTACGAGCAGTACGTC.

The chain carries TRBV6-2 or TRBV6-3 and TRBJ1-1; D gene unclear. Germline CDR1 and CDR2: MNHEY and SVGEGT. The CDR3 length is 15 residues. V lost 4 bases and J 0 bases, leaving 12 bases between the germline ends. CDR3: CASSSLAGMNTEAFF. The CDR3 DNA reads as TGTGCCAGCAGTTCCCTGGCGGGTATGAACACTGAAGCTTTCTTT.

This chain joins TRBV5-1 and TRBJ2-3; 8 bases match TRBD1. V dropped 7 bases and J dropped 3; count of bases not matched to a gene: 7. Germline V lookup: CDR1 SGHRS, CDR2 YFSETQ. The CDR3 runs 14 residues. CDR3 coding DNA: TGCGCCAGCGGACAGGGCGAAGTGACAGATACGCAGTATTTT. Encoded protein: CASGQGEVTDTQYF.

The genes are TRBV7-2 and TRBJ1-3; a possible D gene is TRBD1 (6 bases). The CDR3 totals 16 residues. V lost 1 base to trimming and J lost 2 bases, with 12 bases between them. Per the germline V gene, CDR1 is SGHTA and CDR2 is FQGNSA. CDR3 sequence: CASSLDGRGTGNTIYF. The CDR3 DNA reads TGTGCCAGCAGCTTAGATGGCAGGGGAACTGGAAACACCATATATTTT.

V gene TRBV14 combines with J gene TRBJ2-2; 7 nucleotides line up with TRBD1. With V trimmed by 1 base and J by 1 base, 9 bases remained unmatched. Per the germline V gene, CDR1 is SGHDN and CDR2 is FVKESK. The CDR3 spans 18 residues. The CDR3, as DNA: TGTGCCAGCAGCCAAGTGAAACAGGGGTGGGTGAACACCGGGGAGCTGTTTTTT. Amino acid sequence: CASSQVKQGWVNTGELFF.

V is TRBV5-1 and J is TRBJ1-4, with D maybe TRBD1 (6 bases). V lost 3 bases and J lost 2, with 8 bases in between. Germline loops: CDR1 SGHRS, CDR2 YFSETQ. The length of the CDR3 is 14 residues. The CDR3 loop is CASSSQGTNEKLFF. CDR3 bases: TGCGCCAGCAGCTCTCAGGGGACTAATGAAAAACTGTTTTTT.

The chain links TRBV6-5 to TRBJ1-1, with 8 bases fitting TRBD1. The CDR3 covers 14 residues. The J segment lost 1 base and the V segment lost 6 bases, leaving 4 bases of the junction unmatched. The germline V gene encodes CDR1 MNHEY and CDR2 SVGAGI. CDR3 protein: CASRRTGTNTEAFF. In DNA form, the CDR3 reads TGTGCCAGCAGACGGACAGGGACGAACACTGAAGCTTTCTTT.

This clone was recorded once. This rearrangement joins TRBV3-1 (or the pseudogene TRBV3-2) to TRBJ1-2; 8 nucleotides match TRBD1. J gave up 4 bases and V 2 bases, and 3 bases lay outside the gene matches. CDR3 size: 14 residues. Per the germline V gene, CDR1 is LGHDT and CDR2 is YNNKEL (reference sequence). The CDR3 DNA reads TGTGCCAGCAGCCAAACGGACAGGGCCTATGGCTACACCTTC. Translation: CASSQTDRAYGYTF.

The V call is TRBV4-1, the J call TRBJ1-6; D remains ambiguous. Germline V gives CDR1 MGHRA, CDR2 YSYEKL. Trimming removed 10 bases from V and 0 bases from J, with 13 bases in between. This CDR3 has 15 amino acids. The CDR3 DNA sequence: TGCGCCACTGCACCCCGACACTCCTATAATTCACCCCTCCACTTT. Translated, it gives CATAPRHSYNSPLHF.

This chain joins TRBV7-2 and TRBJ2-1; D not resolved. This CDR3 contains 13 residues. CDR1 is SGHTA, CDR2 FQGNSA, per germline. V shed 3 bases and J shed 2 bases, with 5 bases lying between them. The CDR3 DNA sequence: TGTGCCAGCAGCTTTACAGCCTACAATGAGCAGTTCTTC. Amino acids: CASSFTAYNEQFF. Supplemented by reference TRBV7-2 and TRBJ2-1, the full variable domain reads GAGVSQSPSNKVTEKGKDVELRCDPISGHTALYWYRQSLGQGLEFLIYFQGNSAPDKSGLPSDRFSAERTGGSVSTLTIQRTQQEDSAVYLCASSFTAYNEQFFGPGTRLTVL.

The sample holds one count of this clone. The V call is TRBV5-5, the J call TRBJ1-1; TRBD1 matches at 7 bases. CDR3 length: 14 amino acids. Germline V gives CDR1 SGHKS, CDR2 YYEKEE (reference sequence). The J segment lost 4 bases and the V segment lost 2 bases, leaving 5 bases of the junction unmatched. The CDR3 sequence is CASSFQGVVTEAFF. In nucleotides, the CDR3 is TGTGCCAGCAGCTTTCAGGGGGTTGTCACTGAAGCTTTCTTT.

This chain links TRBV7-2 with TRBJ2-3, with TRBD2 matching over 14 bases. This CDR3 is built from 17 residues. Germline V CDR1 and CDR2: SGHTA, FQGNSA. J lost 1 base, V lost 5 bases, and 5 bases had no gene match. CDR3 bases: TGTGCCAGCAGCGCCCGACTAGCGGGGGGGCGCACAGATACGCAGTATTTT. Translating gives CASSARLAGGRTDTQYF.

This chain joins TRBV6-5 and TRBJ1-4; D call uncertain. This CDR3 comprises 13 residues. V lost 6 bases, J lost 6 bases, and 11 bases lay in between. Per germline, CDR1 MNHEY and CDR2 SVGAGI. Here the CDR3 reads CASSARVYEKLFF. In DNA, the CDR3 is TGTGCCAGCAGCGCCCGGGTTTATGAAAAACTGTTTTTT.

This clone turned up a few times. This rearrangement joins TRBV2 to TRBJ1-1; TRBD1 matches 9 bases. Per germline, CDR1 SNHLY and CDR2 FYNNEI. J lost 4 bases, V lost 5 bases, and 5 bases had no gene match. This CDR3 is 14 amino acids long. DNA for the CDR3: TGTGCCAGCAGTCGTATGACAGGGGGCACTGAAGCTTTCTTT. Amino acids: CASSRMTGGTEAFF.